The T cell receptor beta chain under discussion was sequenced for a study of neurological immune-mediated disorders. Time point noted: longitudinal time-point 3. PBMCs stored at -80 C, 2 million in total, were the source of the unsorted libraries. This clonotype was found many times. TCRdb re-called the 5' RACE reads through MiXCR, storing one row per CDR3 protein. Of over 90,000 distinct CDR3 sequences listed, 9.5% to 14% are singletons. This receptor was identified in a female donor with HTLV-1-associated myelopathy (HAM/TSP). Specimen: PBMCs.

The CDR3, as DNA: TGCAGTGCTGAGTGGACAGGGACCACAGATACGCAGTATTTT. Encoded protein: CSAEWTGTTDTQYF. The V gene is TRBV20-1, the J gene TRBJ2-3; 8 bases match TRBD1. With V trimmed by 5 bases and J by 2 bases, 6 bases remained unmatched. CDR1 is DFQATT, CDR2 SNEGSKA, per germline (reference sequence). The CDR3 covers 14 residues.